Below are 18 T cell receptor beta chains sequenced from a single sample in a study of T cell changes during pregnancy in multiple sclerosis. This table comes from immunoSEQ multiplex PCR, and its TCRdb copy is limited to in-frame clones, with some not included. The sample has around 70,000 clones, 80% to 95% seen once. Sequencing was performed on peripheral blood, taken in the second trimester of pregnancy. The receptors stem from a female donor with multiple sclerosis, enrolled in a pregnancy study.

The rearrangement joins TRBV5-6 to TRBJ2-7; possible D gene TRBD1, 6 bases. CDR3 length: 14 amino acids. Germline V gives CDR1 SGHDT, CDR2 YYEEEE. The V end lost 6 bases, the J end lost 2 bases, and 15 bases lay between the germline ends. CDR3 protein: CASKLQGPTYEQYF. DNA for the CDR3: TGTGCCAGCAAGCTACAGGGCCCTACCTACGAGCAGTACTTC.

This clone was seen more than once but under ten times. This sequence joins TRBV20-1 and TRBJ1-1; tentatively, D is TRBD1 (6 bases). Trimming left V 5 bases short and J 10 bases short, with 14 bases between. This CDR3 is 11 amino acids long. Germline CDR1 and CDR2: DFQATT and SNEGSKA (reference sequence). DNA of the CDR3: TGCAGTGCTCGGGGTGGGGGCAGAGCTTTCTTT. Amino acid sequence: CSARGGGRAFF.

The rearrangement uses TRBV28 and TRBJ2-2, with 11 bases aligning to TRBD1. The CDR3 has 16 residues. From germline, CDR1 is MDHEN and CDR2 SYDVKM. V shed 7 bases and J 11 bases; nucleotides not matched to a gene: 15. CDR3 sequence reads: CASIRAGTGGIVELFF. In nucleotides, the CDR3 is TGTGCCAGCATTCGGGCCGGGACAGGGGGAATAGTTGAGCTGTTTTTT. Complete variable domain (other parts from reference TRBV28 and TRBJ2-2): DVKVTQSSRYLVKRTGEKVFLECVQDMDHENMFWYRQDPGLGLRLIYFSYDVKMKEKGDIPEGYSVSREKKERFSLILESASTNQTSMYLCASIRAGTGGIVELFFGEGSRLTVL.

This clone was counted a single time. The V call is TRBV7-2, the J call TRBJ2-7, with 11 nucleotides matching TRBD2. Germline V lookup: CDR1 SGHTA, CDR2 FQGNSA. There are 18 residues in the CDR3. Losses at the gene ends were 3 bases for V and 4 bases for J; bases not matched to a gene: 14. CDR3 sequence reads: CASSLGLRSGGAGYEQYF. In nucleotides, the CDR3 is TGTGCCAGCAGCTTGGGGCTCCGTAGCGGGGGGGCCGGTTACGAGCAGTACTTC.

The rearrangement uses TRBV6-1 and TRBJ2-1, with no clear D. Germline V gene sequence: CDR1 MNHNS, CDR2 SASEGT. V was shortened by 4 bases and J by 2 bases, with 15 bases between the two germline ends. This CDR3 is 16 amino acids long. CDR3 protein: CASSGNLWAAYNEQFF. The CDR3 DNA sequence: TGTGCCAGCAGTGGAAACCTTTGGGCAGCCTACAATGAGCAGTTCTTC.

This clone has a single count. This chain uses TRBV2 with TRBJ2-7; TRBD1 aligns across 9 bases. Trimming cost V 3 bases and J 3 bases; bases outside gene matches: 3. The germline CDR1 and CDR2 sequences are SNHLY and FYNNEI. The CDR3 runs to 14 residues. The chain's CDR3 is CASSEDRGNYEQYF. The CDR3 bases are TGTGCCAGCAGTGAGGACAGGGGTAACTACGAGCAGTACTTC.

The genes are TRBV5-8 and TRBJ1-2, with D unclear. V shed 0 bases and J shed 5 bases, with 14 bases lying between them. Germline CDR1 and CDR2: SGHTS and YDEGEE. This CDR3 region has 15 residues. CDR3 region: CASSLDRSDRYGYTF. The CDR3, as DNA: TGTGCCAGCAGCTTGGACAGATCTGACCGATATGGCTACACCTTC.

The chain couples TRBV4-3 to TRBJ2-7; D remains unclear. The CDR3 covers 16 residues. V was clipped by 1 base and J by 7 bases, with 20 bases between them. Germline CDR1 LGHNA, CDR2 YSLEER. The CDR3 reads CASSQGLAAEEWEQYF. The DNA of the CDR3 is TGCGCCAGCAGCCAAGGGCTCGCAGCAGAGGAATGGGAGCAGTACTTC.

This chain uses TRBV30 with TRBJ1-2; D ambiguous. Germline V gene data show CDR1 as GTSNPN and CDR2 as SVGIG (reference sequence). The CDR3 runs to 13 residues. V lost 8 bases, J lost 3 bases, and 16 bases lay in between. The CDR3, as DNA: TGTGCCAAGCGGATAGGTCTGGACTATGGCTACACCTTC. Translated, it gives CAKRIGLDYGYTF.

The chain carries TRBV2 and TRBJ2-1, with 9 bases identical to TRBD1. The CDR3 is 15 residues long. Trimming removed 5 bases from V and 6 bases from J; junction bases left unmatched: 8. The germline gives CDR1 SNHLY, CDR2 FYNNEI. The chain's CDR3 is CASSTDRGGINEQFF. Written as DNA, the CDR3 is TGTGCCAGCAGTACTGACAGGGGGGGAATCAATGAGCAGTTCTTC.

This clone was observed once. The chain is built from TRBV7-3 and TRBJ1-1; D may be TRBD1 (5 bases). The ends were cut back, 5 bases at V and 0 bases at J, with 7 bases in the middle. The CDR3 is 13 amino acids. Germline CDR1 SGHTA, CDR2 FQGTGA. DNA for the CDR3: TGTGCCAGCAGCCCACAGGTGAACACTGAAGCTTTCTTT. This codes for CASSPQVNTEAFF.

By sample share, this clone is medium-sized (0.01 to 0.1%). The same CDR3 can be traced to other DNA sequences in this sample. This rearrangement joins TRBV18 to TRBJ2-7; D is perhaps TRBD1 (6 bases). This CDR3 has 14 residues. The V end was cut by 3 bases, the J end by 3 bases, with 12 bases between. Germline CDR1 is KGHSH and CDR2 is LQKENI. CDR3 protein: CASSPPGQSYEQYF. The CDR3 DNA sequence: TGTGCCAGCTCACCCCCCGGACAGAGCTACGAGCAGTACTTC.

This chain uses TRBV5-4 with TRBJ2-2; D may be TRBD2 (6 bases). Trimming took off 3 bases at V and 3 bases at J, with 9 bases between the two ends. This CDR3 region has 14 residues. CDR1 and CDR2 from the germline V gene are SGHNT and YYREEE (reference sequence). CDR3 sequence reads: CASSSGTDTGELFF. The CDR3 DNA follows: TGTGCCAGCAGCTCCGGGACTGACACCGGGGAGCTGTTTTTT.

The gene calls are TRBV30 and TRBJ1-1; TRBD1 matches 9 bases. CDR3 length: 13 residues. The V gene's germline CDR1 is GTSNPN and CDR2 SVGIG (reference sequence). The J segment lost 6 bases and the V segment lost 5 bases, leaving 7 bases of the junction unmatched. The CDR3 nucleotides are TGTGCCTGGGGGACAGGGACCGTCCCTGAAGCTTTCTTT. Translating it yields CAWGTGTVPEAFF.

The chain links TRBV10-1 to TRBJ1-5; 7 nucleotides match TRBD1. V lost 6 bases, J lost 0 bases, and 8 bases stayed unmatched. Germline CDR1 WNHNN, CDR2 SYGVQD (reference sequence). CDR3 length: 16 residues. DNA for the CDR3: TGCGCCAGCAGGACAGAACAGGGGATTAGCAATCAGCCCCAGCATTTT. This codes for CASRTEQGISNQPQHF.

This rearrangement joins TRBV5-6 to TRBJ2-3, with TRBD2 matching over 9 bases. The CDR3 is 16 amino acids. V lost 4 bases to trimming and J lost 4 bases; unmatched junction nucleotides: 10. Germline CDR1 reads SGHDT; CDR2 reads YYEEEE. The CDR3 reads CASSPRRTSVADTQYF. The CDR3 DNA reads TGTGCCAGCAGCCCCAGGCGGACTAGCGTTGCAGATACGCAGTATTTT. Complete variable domain (other parts from reference TRBV5-6 and TRBJ2-3): DAGVTQSPTHLIKTRGQQVTLRCSPKSGHDTVSWYQQALGQGPQFIFQYYEEEERQRGNFPDRFSGHQFPNYSSELNVNALLLGDSALYLCASSPRRTSVADTQYFGPGTRLTVL.

V gene TRBV7-2 combines with J gene TRBJ1-1; D gene uncertain. The CDR3 covers 15 residues. The V gene's germline CDR1 is SGHTA and CDR2 FQGNSA. The V gene lost 0 bases and the J gene lost 0 bases, with 8 bases spanning the gap. The DNA of the CDR3 is TGTGCCAGCAGCTTAGCTCTCTCGGTGAACACTGAAGCTTTCTTT. Its translation: CASSLALSVNTEAFF.

The CDR3 loop reads CASSLERGPGEQYF. CDR3 in DNA: TGTGCCAGCAGCTTGGAGCGGGGGCCGGGCGAGCAGTACTTC. The chain employs TRBV5-6 and TRBJ2-7, with 8 bases that match TRBD2. The germline gives CDR1 SGHDT, CDR2 YYEEEE. The ends lost 0 bases at V and 6 bases at J; junction bases unmatched: 5. CDR3 length equals 14 residues.